This T cell receptor beta chain was recorded in a study of CD8 T cells in Susac syndrome. CD8+ and CD4+ T cells from blood underwent TCR beta sequencing. The authors negatively isolated CD8+ and CD4+ T cells and FACS-enriched TEMRA cells. Per the germline V gene, CDR1 is SGDLS and CDR2 is YYNGEE. V lost 1 base and J lost 7; bases outside the gene matches: 11. There are 17 residues in the CDR3. The RNA input was about 0.45 to 1 ug, and it was reverse transcribed with random hexamers. TCRdb re-derived calls from the immunoSEQ multiplex PCR reads in MiXCR, one entry per CDR3 protein. The sample carries about 300,000 distinct CDR3 sequences, more than 75% recorded once.

The source is a human donor with multiple sclerosis. Material for sequencing was CD8+ T cells from PBMCs. V gene TRBV9 combines with J gene TRBJ2-1; 10 bases fit TRBD1. CDR3 nucleotide sequence: TGTGCCAGCAGCGTAAATCCTATGACAGGGGGCCGGAATGAGCAGTTCTTC. Translating it yields CASSVNPMTGGRNEQFF.